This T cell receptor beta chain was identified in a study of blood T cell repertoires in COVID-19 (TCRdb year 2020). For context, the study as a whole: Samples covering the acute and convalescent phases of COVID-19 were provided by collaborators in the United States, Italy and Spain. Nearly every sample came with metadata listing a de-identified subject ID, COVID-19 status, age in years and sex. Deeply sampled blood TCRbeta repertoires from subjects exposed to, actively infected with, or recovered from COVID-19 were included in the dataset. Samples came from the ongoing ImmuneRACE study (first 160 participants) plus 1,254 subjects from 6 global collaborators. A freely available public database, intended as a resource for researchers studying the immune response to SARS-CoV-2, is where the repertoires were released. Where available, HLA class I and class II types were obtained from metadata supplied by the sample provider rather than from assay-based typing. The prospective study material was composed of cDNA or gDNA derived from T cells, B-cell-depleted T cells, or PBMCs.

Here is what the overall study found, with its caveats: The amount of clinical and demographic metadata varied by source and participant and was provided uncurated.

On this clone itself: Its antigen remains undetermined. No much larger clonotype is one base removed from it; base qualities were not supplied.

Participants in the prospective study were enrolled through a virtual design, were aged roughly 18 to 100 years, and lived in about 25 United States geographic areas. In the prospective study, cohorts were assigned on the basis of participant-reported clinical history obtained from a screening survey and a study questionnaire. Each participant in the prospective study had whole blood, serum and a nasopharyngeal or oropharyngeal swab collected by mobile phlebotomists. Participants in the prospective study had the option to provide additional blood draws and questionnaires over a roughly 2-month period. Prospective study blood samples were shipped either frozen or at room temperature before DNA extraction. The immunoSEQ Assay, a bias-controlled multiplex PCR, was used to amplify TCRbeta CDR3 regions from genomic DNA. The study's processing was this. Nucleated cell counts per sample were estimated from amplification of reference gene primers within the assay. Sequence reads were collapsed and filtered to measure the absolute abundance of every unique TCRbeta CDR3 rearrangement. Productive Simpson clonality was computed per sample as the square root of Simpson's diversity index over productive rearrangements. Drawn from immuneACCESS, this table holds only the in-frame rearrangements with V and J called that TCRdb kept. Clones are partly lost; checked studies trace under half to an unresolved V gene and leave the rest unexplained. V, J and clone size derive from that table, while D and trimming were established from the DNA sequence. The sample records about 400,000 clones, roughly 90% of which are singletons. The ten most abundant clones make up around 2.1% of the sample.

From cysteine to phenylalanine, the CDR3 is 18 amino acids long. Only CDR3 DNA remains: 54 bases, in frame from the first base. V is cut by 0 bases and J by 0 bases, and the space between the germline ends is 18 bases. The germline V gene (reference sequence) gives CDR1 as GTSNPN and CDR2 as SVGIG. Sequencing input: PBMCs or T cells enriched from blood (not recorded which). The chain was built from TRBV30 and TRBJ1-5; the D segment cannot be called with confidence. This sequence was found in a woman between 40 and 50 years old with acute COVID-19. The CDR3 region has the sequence CAWSVRSPGHFSNQPQHF. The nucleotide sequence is TGTGCCTGGAGTGTACGGTCGCCAGGCCACTTTAGCAATCAGCCCCAGCATTTT.